This is a list of T cell receptor beta chains from one sample in a study of T cell repertoires in ileal Crohn's disease. The protocol was immunoSEQ multiplex PCR, while the TCRdb copy is restricted to in-frame clones and leaves out a portion. The profile shows about 5,400 clones, roughly 82% of them singletons. The sample consisted of ileal tissue. Receptors were obtained from an adult with Crohn's disease. Both conserved end residues are part of each CDR3. Fields, in order: V gene, J gene, clone size, D gene, CDR3 protein, CDR3 DNA. The D gene is left open where the match is weak. Clone size is given for some rows only: seen once, a few or many times, or a class if the clone is expanded.

TRBV4-1	TRBJ2-7	.	.	CASSRVPYEQYF	TGCGCCAGCAGCCGGGTGCCCTACGAGCAGTACTTC
TRBV11-2	TRBJ2-7	.	TRBD1	CASSFQETGGKLYEQYF	TGTGCCAGCAGCTTTCAGGAGACAGGGGGAAAATTGTACGAGCAGTACTTC
TRBV30	TRBJ1-2	.	.	CAWSVLGANYGYTF	TGTGCCTGGAGTGTACTTGGGGCGAACTATGGCTACACCTTC
TRBV27	TRBJ1-4	.	.	CASSFRFGGEKLFF	TGTGCCAGCAGTTTTAGGTTCGGGGGCGAAAAACTGTTTTTT
TRBV18	TRBJ2-1	.	TRBD1	CASSQGQVGNEQFF	TGTGCCAGCTCACAGGGACAGGTCGGCAATGAGCAGTTCTTC
TRBV5-6	TRBJ2-7	few	.	CASSLSGYEQYF	TGTGCCAGCAGCTTGTCAGGGTACGAGCAGTACTTC
TRBV11-2	TRBJ2-7	.	.	CASSLRENPYF	TGTGCCAGCAGCTTACGAGAGAACCCGTACTTC
TRBV28	TRBJ1-5	.	TRBD1	CASSFVQGGNQPQHF	TGTGCCAGCAGTTTTGTTCAGGGGGGCAATCAGCCCCAGCATTTT
TRBV30	TRBJ2-6	.	TRBD1	CAWRQGGANVLTF	TGTGCCTGGAGACAGGGGGGGGCCAACGTCCTGACTTTC
TRBV6-4	TRBJ2-1	.	TRBD2	CASSEEGLAGNEQFF	TGTGCCAGCAGTGAGGAGGGACTAGCGGGAAATGAGCAGTTCTTC
TRBV19	TRBJ1-1	.	.	CASSMGGTEAFF	TGTGCCAGTAGTATGGGTGGCACTGAAGCTTTCTTT
TRBV29-1	TRBJ2-1	few	TRBD2	CSVEELSGGAYNEQFF	TGCAGCGTTGAAGAATTAAGCGGGGGGGCTTACAATGAGCAGTTCTTC
TRBV28	TRBJ2-3	.	.	CASTAGLTDTQYF	TGTGCCAGCACGGCAGGACTCACAGATACGCAGTATTTT
TRBV28	TRBJ2-2	.	.	CASSVGQEVTGELFF	TGTGCCAGCAGTGTTGGGCAGGAGGTCACCGGGGAGCTGTTTTTT
TRBV10-1	TRBJ1-2	.	TRBD1	CASSGGQGDFYGYTF	TGCGCCAGCAGTGGGGGACAGGGCGATTTCTATGGCTACACCTTC
TRBV2	TRBJ2-3	.	TRBD2	CASSPSPGLAGASTDTQYF	TGTGCCAGCAGCCCGAGCCCCGGACTAGCGGGGGCTAGCACAGATACGCAGTATTTT
TRBV29-1	TRBJ1-1	.	.	CSVGGAQNTEAFF	TGCAGCGTTGGAGGGGCTCAGAACACTGAAGCTTTCTTT
TRBV19	TRBJ2-3	.	.	CASSIKPDRPDTQYF	TGTGCCAGTAGTATAAAGCCAGACAGACCAGATACGCAGTATTTT
TRBV5-4	TRBJ2-7	few	TRBD1	CASSRDRAYEQYF	TGTGCCAGCAGCCGGGACAGGGCCTACGAGCAGTACTTC
TRBV6-1	TRBJ1-1	few	.	CASSDRVGAFF	TGTGCCAGCAGTGACAGGGTAGGGGCTTTCTTT
TRBV5-4	TRBJ2-7	.	TRBD2	CASSYDLAGAVREQYF	TGTGCCAGCAGCTACGATCTAGCGGGAGCGGTCCGCGAGCAGTACTTC
TRBV9	TRBJ1-2	.	.	CASSVAGVGGYTF	TGTGCCAGCAGCGTAGCGGGGGTTGGTGGCTACACCTTC
TRBV9	TRBJ2-1	.	TRBD2	CASSVKRESSYNEQFF	TGTGCCAGCAGCGTTAAGCGGGAGAGCTCCTACAATGAGCAGTTCTTC
TRBV15	TRBJ2-7	.	.	CATSRESGFATYEQYF	TGTGCCACCAGCAGAGAATCAGGGTTCGCTACCTACGAGCAGTACTTC
TRBV6-4	TRBJ2-2	.	.	CASSDGLDTGELFF	TGTGCCAGCAGTGATGGTCTAGACACCGGGGAGCTGTTTTTT
TRBV6-4	TRBJ2-3	.	TRBD1	CASSDSTGGGADTQYF	TGTGCCAGCAGTGACTCGACAGGGGGGGGCGCAGATACGCAGTATTTT
TRBV9	TRBJ1-1	.	TRBD1	CASSVRQGGNTEAFF	TGTGCCAGCAGCGTCCGACAGGGAGGTAACACTGAAGCTTTCTTT
TRBV19	TRBJ1-2	.	TRBD1	CASSTTGTDYGYTF	TGTGCCAGTAGTACCACCGGGACAGACTATGGCTACACCTTC
TRBV29-1	TRBJ2-1	.	.	CSVGGDGARAEQFF	TGCAGCGTCGGAGGGGACGGGGCCCGCGCTGAGCAGTTCTTC
TRBV6-1	TRBJ2-5	.	TRBD2	CASSEGSTSGVQETQYF	TGTGCCAGCAGTGAAGGGTCGACTAGCGGGGTGCAAGAGACCCAGTACTTC
TRBV19	TRBJ2-7	.	TRBD1	CASNGGQGPYEQYF	TGTGCCAGTAACGGTGGACAGGGACCCTACGAGCAGTACTTC
TRBV7-8	TRBJ1-1	.	.	CASSLFSEAFF	TGTGCCAGCAGCTTGTTCTCTGAAGCTTTCTTT
TRBV28	TRBJ2-6	.	.	CASSPSGSGANVLTF	TGTGCCAGCAGTCCATCAGGCTCTGGGGCCAACGTCCTGACTTTC
TRBV4-2	TRBJ2-7	.	.	CASSQDSGSSSYEQYF	TGTGCCAGCAGCCAAGACTCTGGCTCTAGCAGCTACGAGCAGTACTTC
TRBV4-2	TRBJ2-6	.	.	CASSQGTNSGANVLTF	TGTGCCAGCAGCCAAGGGACTAACTCTGGGGCCAACGTCCTGACTTTC
TRBV28	TRBJ2-1	.	.	CASSSLGRGYNEQFF	TGTGCCAGCAGTTCTTTAGGACGAGGCTACAATGAGCAGTTCTTC
TRBV5-1	TRBJ2-5	.	TRBD2	CASSWGLASQREETQYF	TGCGCCAGCAGCTGGGGACTAGCAAGCCAACGTGAGGAGACCCAGTACTTC
TRBV12-5	TRBJ2-4	.	TRBD1	CASGKPGGRAIQYF	TGTGCTAGTGGTAAACCAGGGGGCCGCGCCATTCAGTACTTC
TRBV6-5	TRBJ2-7	.	.	CASSYSHRSSYEQYF	TGTGCCAGCAGTTACTCTCATAGGAGCTCCTACGAGCAGTACTTC
TRBV6-6	TRBJ1-2	.	.	CASSGPNYGYTF	TGTGCCAGCAGCGGTCCTAACTATGGCTACACCTTC
TRBV29-1	TRBJ1-1	.	.	CSVDRPRTEAFF	TGCAGCGTTGACAGGCCGCGCACTGAAGCTTTCTTT
TRBV5-1	TRBJ2-3	.	TRBD2	CASSSLGTSGRQSAFLGTDTQYF	TGCGCCAGCAGCTCTTTAGGGACTAGCGGGAGACAAAGTGCATTTCTTGGCACAGATACGCAGTATTTT
TRBV9	TRBJ1-1	.	.	CASSVGTYTEAFF	TGTGCCAGCAGCGTAGGGACTTACACTGAAGCTTTCTTT
TRBV5-6	TRBJ1-3	.	.	CASSLVGVSGNTIYF	TGTGCCAGCAGCTTGGTAGGGGTATCTGGAAACACCATATATTTT
TRBV15	TRBJ2-3	.	.	CATSRGGSTDTQYF	TGTGCCACCAGCAGAGGGGGCAGCACAGATACGCAGTATTTT
TRBV7-9	TRBJ1-1	.	.	CASSSQGRDTEAFF	TGTGCCAGCAGCTCTCAGGGTAGGGACACTGAAGCTTTCTTT
TRBV7-6	TRBJ1-3	.	TRBD1	CASSPGDRSRNTIYF	TGTGCCAGCAGCCCTGGGGACAGGTCACGAAACACCATATATTTT
TRBV5-1	TRBJ2-7	.	TRBD2	CASSLASSGRTVSYEQYF	TGCGCCAGCAGCTTGGCGTCTAGCGGGAGGACCGTCTCCTACGAGCAGTACTTC
TRBV10-3	TRBJ1-2	.	.	CAIRDRTVNYGYTF	TGTGCCATCAGAGACCGGACGGTGAACTATGGCTACACCTTC
TRBV11-2	TRBJ2-7	.	TRBD2	CASSPDGGGYEQYF	TGTGCCAGCAGCCCAGACGGCGGGGGCTACGAGCAGTACTTC
TRBV15	TRBJ2-7	.	TRBD2	CATSRGSAGGTYEQYF	TGTGCCACCAGCAGAGGGAGTGCGGGGGGAACCTACGAGCAGTACTTC
TRBV2	TRBJ2-1	.	.	CASSQGSYNEQFF	TGTGCCAGCAGTCAGGGGTCATACAATGAGCAGTTCTTC